This T cell receptor beta chain appears in the sequencing data of a study of control samples from healthy donors and cancer patients. This CDR3 contains 16 residues. Germline values: CDR1 KGHSH, CDR2 LQKENI. Between the trimmed V and J ends, which lost 2 bases and 2 bases, there was a span of 15 bases. This clone turned up a few times. Generated by immunoSEQ multiplex PCR, the TCRdb table keeps only in-frame clones and is missing some. The table has some 150,000 clones, roughly 94% seen once; the top ten hold 12% to 15%. What was sequenced was PBMCs. J is TRBJ1-2 and V is TRBV18; possibly TRBD1 for D (5 bases). This TCR came from a man aged 60 to 75 with colorectal cancer. CDR3 bases: TGTGCCAGCTCACCAGAGGACGACGGGGGGAACTATGGCTACACCTTC. It specifies CASSPEDDGGNYGYTF.